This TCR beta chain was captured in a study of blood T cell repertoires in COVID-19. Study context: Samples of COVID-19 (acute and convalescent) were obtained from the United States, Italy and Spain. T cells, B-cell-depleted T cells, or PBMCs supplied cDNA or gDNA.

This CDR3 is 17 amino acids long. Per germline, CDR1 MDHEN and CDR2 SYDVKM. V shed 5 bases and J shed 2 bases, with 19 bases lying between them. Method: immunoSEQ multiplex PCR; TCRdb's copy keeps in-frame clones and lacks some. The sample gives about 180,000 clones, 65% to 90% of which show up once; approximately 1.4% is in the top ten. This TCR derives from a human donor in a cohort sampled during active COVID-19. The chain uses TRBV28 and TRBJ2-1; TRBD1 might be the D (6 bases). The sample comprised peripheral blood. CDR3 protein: CASSTEQGSLTYNEQFF. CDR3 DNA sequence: TGTGCCAGCAGTACCGAACAGGGTAGTTTAACCTACAATGAGCAGTTCTTC.